This T cell receptor (beta chain) was retrieved from a study of response to subunit inactivated influenza vaccine. Only a few counts were recorded for this clonotype. TCRdb called the RT-PCR reads again in MiXCR, with one record for every CDR3 protein. The data contain 800,000 or so distinct CDR3 sequences, about 20% of them singletons. Source: PBMCs from blood, taken around 5 days after vaccination. This clonotype was sampled from a man aged 45 to 65 who received an inactivated influenza vaccine.

This chain's CDR3 is CASSPGAGDTYEQYF. The CDR3 DNA is TGTGCCAGCTCACCGGGCGCAGGGGATACCTACGAGCAGTACTTC. This chain links TRBV18 with TRBJ2-7; possibly TRBD1 for D (6 bases). Trimming cost V 3 bases and J 2 bases, with 14 bases left between them. The CDR3 contains 15 residues. Germline CDR1 and CDR2: KGHSH and LQKENI.